A selection of T cell receptor beta chains follows, all from one sample in a study of T cells after posttransplantation cyclophosphamide. Repertoires were generated with immunoSEQ multiplex PCR, while TCRdb's copy carries only in-frame clones and drops some. The sample contains some 9,700 clones, 95% to 98% of which appear only once. Sequenced sample: naive CD4+ T cells sorted from PBMCs. The receptor source for this set is a woman between 55 and 75 years old in good health, CMV-negative, and a related stem cell transplant donor. CDR3s include the opening cysteine and the closing phenylalanine or tryptophan. D genes are given only for firm matches. Only part of the rows carry a size: once, few, many, or a class if the clone is expanded.

CDR3 protein: CAITQGLNYGYTF; CDR3 DNA: TGTGCCATCACCCAGGGACTTAACTATGGCTACACCTTC; D gene: .; V gene: TRBV10-3; clone size: .; J gene: TRBJ1-2
CDR3 protein: CASSLMEQGVSPLHF; CDR3 DNA: TGTGCCAGCAGCTTAATGGAACAGGGGGTTTCACCCCTCCACTTT; D gene: TRBD1; V gene: TRBV5-5; clone size: .; J gene: TRBJ1-6
CDR3 protein: CASSPLDRQETQYF; CDR3 DNA: TGTGCCAGCTCACCACTCGACAGGCAAGAGACCCAGTACTTC; D gene: .; V gene: TRBV18; clone size: few; J gene: TRBJ2-5
CDR3 protein: CAISDDLSGETQYF; CDR3 DNA: TGTGCCATCAGTGATGACCTCTCGGGGGAGACCCAGTACTTC; D gene: .; V gene: TRBV10-3; clone size: .; J gene: TRBJ2-5
CDR3 protein: CASSPLREGAEQYF; CDR3 DNA: TGTGCCAGCAGCCCATTGCGGGAGGGCGCCGAGCAGTACTTC; D gene: TRBD2; V gene: TRBV9; clone size: once; J gene: TRBJ2-7
CDR3 protein: CASSQAWGQPNTEAFF; CDR3 DNA: TGCGCCAGCAGCCAAGCTTGGGGACAGCCGAACACTGAAGCTTTCTTT; D gene: TRBD1; V gene: TRBV4-1; clone size: .; J gene: TRBJ1-1
CDR3 protein: CASSLAGQAYSPLHF; CDR3 DNA: TGCGCCAGCAGCTTGGCCGGACAGGCCTATTCACCCCTCCACTTT; D gene: TRBD1; V gene: TRBV5-1; clone size: .; J gene: TRBJ1-6
CDR3 protein: CASSRQGGELFF; CDR3 DNA: TGTGCCAGCTCACGACAGGGCGGGGAGCTGTTTTTT; D gene: TRBD1; V gene: TRBV18; clone size: .; J gene: TRBJ2-2
CDR3 protein: CASSAPGLAGYTDTQYF; CDR3 DNA: TGTGCCAGCAGCGCCCCCGGACTAGCGGGATACACAGATACGCAGTATTTT; D gene: TRBD2; V gene: TRBV28; clone size: once; J gene: TRBJ2-3
CDR3 protein: CASSLGTGNYEQYF; CDR3 DNA: TGTGCCAGCAGCTTGGGGACAGGCAACTACGAGCAGTACTTC; D gene: TRBD1; V gene: TRBV7-9; clone size: .; J gene: TRBJ2-7
CDR3 protein: CASSSPTRQGAAGYTF; CDR3 DNA: TGTGCCAGCAGTTCCCCTACAAGACAGGGGGCCGCTGGCTACACCTTC; D gene: TRBD1; V gene: TRBV28; clone size: .; J gene: TRBJ1-2
CDR3 protein: CASSQEWTYDAQYF; CDR3 DNA: TGTGCCAGCAGCCAAGAATGGACATATGATGCGCAGTATTTT; D gene: .; V gene: TRBV4-2; clone size: .; J gene: TRBJ2-3
CDR3 protein: CASSPRQVLNTGELFF; CDR3 DNA: TGTGCCAGCAGCCCGAGACAGGTGCTTAACACCGGGGAGCTGTTTTTT; D gene: .; V gene: TRBV7-2; clone size: .; J gene: TRBJ2-2
CDR3 protein: CASSLRDRGNSPLHF; CDR3 DNA: TGTGCCAGCAGCCTCCGGGACAGGGGTAATTCACCCCTCCACTTT; D gene: TRBD1; V gene: TRBV27; clone size: once; J gene: TRBJ1-6
CDR3 protein: CASSSLGPPGNQPQHF; CDR3 DNA: TGCGCCAGCAGCTCATTGGGGCCCCCTGGCAATCAGCCCCAGCATTTT; D gene: .; V gene: TRBV5-1; clone size: .; J gene: TRBJ1-5
CDR3 protein: CASGGATGELFF; CDR3 DNA: TGTGCCAGCGGGGGGGCTACCGGGGAGCTGTTTTTT; D gene: .; V gene: TRBV2; clone size: .; J gene: TRBJ2-2
CDR3 protein: CASSYRDRESYTF; CDR3 DNA: TGTGCCAGCAGTTACCGAGACAGGGAGAGCTACACCTTC; D gene: TRBD1; V gene: TRBV6-6; clone size: .; J gene: TRBJ1-2
CDR3 protein: CASLEGENQPQHF; CDR3 DNA: TGTGCCAGCTTAGAGGGGGAGAATCAGCCCCAGCATTTT; D gene: .; V gene: TRBV2; clone size: .; J gene: TRBJ1-5
CDR3 protein: CASTPRAGGGYEQYF; CDR3 DNA: TGCGCCAGCACCCCACGGGCGGGAGGCGGCTACGAGCAGTACTTC; D gene: TRBD2; V gene: TRBV5-1; clone size: .; J gene: TRBJ2-7
CDR3 protein: CASSYSGGQPQHF; CDR3 DNA: TGTGCCAGCAGCTATTCAGGGGGACAGCCCCAGCATTTT; D gene: TRBD1; V gene: TRBV5-8; clone size: .; J gene: TRBJ1-5
CDR3 protein: CASSPGESEKLFF; CDR3 DNA: TGTGCCAGCAGTCCAGGGGAAAGCGAAAAACTGTTTTTT; D gene: .; V gene: TRBV6-5; clone size: .; J gene: TRBJ1-4
CDR3 protein: CASSLLSGYNSPLHF; CDR3 DNA: TGTGCCAGCAGCTTACTCTCAGGGTACAATTCCCCCCTCCACTTT; D gene: .; V gene: TRBV7-9; clone size: .; J gene: TRBJ1-6
CDR3 protein: CASSPRLALVSNQPQHF; CDR3 DNA: TGTGCCAGCAGCCCGAGGCTGGCTTTGGTTAGCAATCAGCCCCAGCATTTT; D gene: .; V gene: TRBV7-8; clone size: .; J gene: TRBJ1-5
CDR3 protein: CSVGLYRGINEKLFF; CDR3 DNA: TGCAGCGTTGGACTCTACAGGGGGATTAATGAAAAACTGTTTTTT; D gene: TRBD1; V gene: TRBV29-1; clone size: once; J gene: TRBJ1-4
CDR3 protein: CASSFRDSPLHF; CDR3 DNA: TGTGCCAGCAGCTTTCGTGATTCACCCCTCCACTTT; D gene: .; V gene: TRBV7-8; clone size: once; J gene: TRBJ1-6
CDR3 protein: CASSPTDSGNQPQHF; CDR3 DNA: TGCGCCAGCAGCCCAACTGACAGCGGCAATCAGCCCCAGCATTTT; D gene: .; V gene: TRBV5-1; clone size: .; J gene: TRBJ1-5
CDR3 protein: CASGLRGTPGQPQHF; CDR3 DNA: TGTGCCAGCGGCCTCCGAGGGACTCCGGGACAGCCCCAGCATTTT; D gene: .; V gene: TRBV28; clone size: .; J gene: TRBJ1-5
CDR3 protein: CASSFGATNEKLFF; CDR3 DNA: TGCGCCAGCAGCTTCGGTGCAACTAATGAAAAACTGTTTTTT; D gene: .; V gene: TRBV5-1; clone size: .; J gene: TRBJ1-4
CDR3 protein: CSARQGGEKLFF; CDR3 DNA: TGCAGCGCCCGACAGGGAGGAGAAAAACTGTTTTTT; D gene: TRBD1; V gene: TRBV29-1; clone size: .; J gene: TRBJ1-4
CDR3 protein: CASSSGQPTSGANVLTF; CDR3 DNA: TGCGCCAGCAGCTCGGGACAGCCTACCTCTGGGGCCAACGTCCTGACTTTC; D gene: TRBD1; V gene: TRBV5-1; clone size: .; J gene: TRBJ2-6
CDR3 protein: CASSLDWAGLQPQHF; CDR3 DNA: TGTGCCAGCAGCTTAGATTGGGCAGGGCTTCAGCCCCAGCATTTT; D gene: .; V gene: TRBV7-8; clone size: .; J gene: TRBJ1-5
CDR3 protein: CASSQDSQETQYF; CDR3 DNA: TGCGCCAGCAGCCAGGACAGCCAAGAGACCCAGTACTTC; D gene: .; V gene: TRBV5-1; clone size: .; J gene: TRBJ2-5
CDR3 protein: CASSSLGDRGYGYTF; CDR3 DNA: TGTGCCAGCAGCTCCCTTGGGGACAGGGGCTATGGCTACACCTTC; D gene: TRBD1; V gene: TRBV5-6; clone size: .; J gene: TRBJ1-2
CDR3 protein: CASSQQGGNTIYF; CDR3 DNA: TGTGCCAGCAGCCAACAGGGCGGAAACACCATATATTTT; D gene: .; V gene: TRBV7-3; clone size: .; J gene: TRBJ1-3
CDR3 protein: CASSYSIVGGTEAFF; CDR3 DNA: TGTGCCAGCAGTTACTCGATAGTAGGGGGAACTGAAGCTTTCTTT; D gene: .; V gene: TRBV6-5; clone size: .; J gene: TRBJ1-1
CDR3 protein: CASSIGVFSNQPQHF; CDR3 DNA: TGTGCCAGCAGTATAGGGGTGTTTAGCAATCAGCCCCAGCATTTT; D gene: .; V gene: TRBV6-5; clone size: .; J gene: TRBJ1-5
CDR3 protein: CASSVNSNSPLHF; CDR3 DNA: TGTGCCAGCAGCGTTAACAGCAATTCACCCCTCCACTTT; D gene: .; V gene: TRBV9; clone size: once; J gene: TRBJ1-6
CDR3 protein: CASGNRVGGTQYF; CDR3 DNA: TGTGCCAGCGGTAACAGGGTTGGGGGGACCCAGTACTTC; D gene: .; V gene: TRBV28; clone size: .; J gene: TRBJ2-5
CDR3 protein: CASSGPGGSPLHF; CDR3 DNA: TGTGCCAGCAGTGGCCCAGGGGGCTCACCCCTCCACTTT; D gene: TRBD1; V gene: TRBV6-5; clone size: .; J gene: TRBJ1-6
CDR3 protein: CASRKLAGVDNEQFF; CDR3 DNA: TGCGCCAGCAGAAAGCTAGCGGGGGTCGACAATGAGCAGTTCTTC; D gene: TRBD2; V gene: TRBV4-3; clone size: .; J gene: TRBJ2-1
CDR3 protein: CASSLAGGNEQFF; CDR3 DNA: TGTGCCAGCAGCTTAGCGGGGGGGAATGAGCAGTTCTTC; D gene: TRBD2; V gene: TRBV7-8; clone size: .; J gene: TRBJ2-1
CDR3 protein: CAWSVGVAGDGYTF; CDR3 DNA: TGTGCCTGGAGTGTCGGTGTTGCGGGGGATGGCTACACCTTC; D gene: .; V gene: TRBV30; clone size: .; J gene: TRBJ1-2
CDR3 protein: CASSAQGAANEKLFF; CDR3 DNA: TGTGCCAGCAGTGCTCAGGGGGCCGCTAATGAAAAACTGTTTTTT; D gene: TRBD1; V gene: TRBV6-1; clone size: .; J gene: TRBJ1-4
CDR3 protein: CASTPLGGYGYTF; CDR3 DNA: TGTGCCAGCACCCCGCTAGGTGGCTATGGCTACACCTTC; D gene: .; V gene: TRBV6-1; clone size: .; J gene: TRBJ1-2
CDR3 protein: CASSLGGSVYKQYF; CDR3 DNA: TGCGCCAGCAGCTTGGGAGGGAGCGTCTACAAGCAGTACTTC; D gene: .; V gene: TRBV5-1; clone size: .; J gene: TRBJ2-7
CDR3 protein: CASSQRETTGNEQFF; CDR3 DNA: TGTGCCAGCAGCCAGCGGGAGACCACAGGGAATGAGCAGTTCTTC; D gene: TRBD2; V gene: TRBV7-2; clone size: .; J gene: TRBJ2-1
CDR3 protein: CASSLWASGGNEQFF; CDR3 DNA: TGTGCCAGCAGTTTATGGGCTAGCGGGGGGAATGAGCAGTTCTTC; D gene: TRBD2; V gene: TRBV27; clone size: .; J gene: TRBJ2-1
CDR3 protein: CASSLGQGTSPLHF; CDR3 DNA: TGCGCCAGCAGCTTGGGACAGGGGACTTCACCCCTCCACTTT; D gene: TRBD1; V gene: TRBV4-3; clone size: .; J gene: TRBJ1-6
CDR3 protein: CASIRTRLLNTEAFF; CDR3 DNA: TGTGCCAGTATCCGCACGAGACTGTTGAACACTGAAGCTTTCTTT; D gene: .; V gene: TRBV19; clone size: .; J gene: TRBJ1-1
CDR3 protein: CASSLGLGGYEKLFF; CDR3 DNA: TGCGCCAGCAGCTTGGGGTTAGGGGGCTATGAAAAACTGTTTTTT; D gene: TRBD1; V gene: TRBV5-1; clone size: .; J gene: TRBJ1-4
CDR3 protein: CAIRTSGGIHTGELFF; CDR3 DNA: TGTGCCATCAGAACTAGCGGGGGCATCCACACCGGGGAGCTGTTTTTT; D gene: TRBD2; V gene: TRBV10-3; clone size: .; J gene: TRBJ2-2
CDR3 protein: CASSLDRDRGYNEQFF; CDR3 DNA: TGTGCCAGCTCGCTGGACCGGGACAGGGGGTACAATGAGCAGTTCTTC; D gene: TRBD1; V gene: TRBV18; clone size: .; J gene: TRBJ2-1
CDR3 protein: CASSYSSTDVNSPLHF; CDR3 DNA: TGTGCCAGCAGTTACTCGTCGACAGATGTAAATTCCCCCCTCCACTTT; D gene: .; V gene: TRBV6-6; clone size: .; J gene: TRBJ1-6
CDR3 protein: CASSLPGQLNTEAFF; CDR3 DNA: TGTGCCAGCAGCTTGCCGGGACAGCTGAACACTGAAGCTTTCTTT; D gene: TRBD1; V gene: TRBV5-4; clone size: .; J gene: TRBJ1-1
CDR3 protein: CASNVAGVWDTGELFF; CDR3 DNA: TGCGCCAGCAATGTAGCAGGGGTTTGGGACACCGGGGAGCTGTTTTTT; D gene: .; V gene: TRBV10-2; clone size: once; J gene: TRBJ2-2
CDR3 protein: CASSVQSNTGELFF; CDR3 DNA: TGTGCCAGCAGCGTTCAATCGAACACCGGGGAGCTGTTTTTT; D gene: .; V gene: TRBV11-3; clone size: .; J gene: TRBJ2-2
CDR3 protein: CATSADTISNQPQHF; CDR3 DNA: TGTGCCACCAGCGCCGACACCATTAGCAATCAGCCCCAGCATTTT; D gene: .; V gene: TRBV15; clone size: .; J gene: TRBJ1-5